The T cell receptor (beta chain) described here comes from a study of blood T cells in healthy people across ages. This clonotype was counted only a few times. Together with a sample-barcoded 5' primer, a J-beta primer mix was included in a second PCR lasting about 7 to 11 cycles. Each sample yielded at least 2.5 million CDR3-containing paired-end reads. TCRdb analysed the 5' RACE reads with MiXCR anew, one entry per CDR3 protein. The data contain over a million distinct CDR3 sequences, around 25% of them seen just once; the ten biggest clones take up around 0.75%. This CDR3 region has 16 residues. The germline gives CDR1 LGHNA, CDR2 YSLEER. No fewer than 6 million PBMCs went into each sample. This sample was also put to use in a study of T cells of mothers and their children.

This TCR was recovered from a girl aged 2-10 years in good health. V and J are TRBV4-3 and TRBJ2-5; TRBD2 agrees at 10 bases. The DNA end favors TRBJ2-1, so the J call may be wrong. The material sequenced was blood. In nucleotides, the CDR3 is TGCGCCAGCAGCCAGGCAAGAGCGGGAGGGTCCAATGAGCAGTTCTTC. This sequence encodes CASSQARAGGSNEQFF.